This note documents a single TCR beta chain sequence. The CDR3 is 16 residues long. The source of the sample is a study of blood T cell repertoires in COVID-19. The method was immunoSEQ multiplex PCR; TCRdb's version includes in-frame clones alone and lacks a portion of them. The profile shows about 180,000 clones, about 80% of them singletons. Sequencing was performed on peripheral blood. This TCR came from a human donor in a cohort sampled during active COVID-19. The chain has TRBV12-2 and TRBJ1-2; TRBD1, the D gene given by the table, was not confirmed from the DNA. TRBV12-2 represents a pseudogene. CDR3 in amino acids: CASRLGARGRIYGYTF. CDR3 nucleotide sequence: TGTGCAAGTCGCTTAGGGGCCAGGGGAAGGATCTATGGCTACACCTTC.